The rows below give T cell receptor beta chains drawn from one sample of a study of T cell repertoires in cytomegalovirus infection. These receptors lack a known antigen. Each CDR3 protein is one row after TCRdb ran MiXCR on the reads. The data hold some 920,000 distinct CDR3 sequences, with approximately 31% observed a single time. This specimen was cultured CD8+ T cells from PBMCs, taken from culture after CMV antigen stimulation. These receptors were collected from a human donor in good health (CMV status not recorded). Some clones in this sample may be carry-over from other donors' samples. Each CDR3 is given with its conserved first and last residue. The D gene is left open where the match is weak. Size is omitted from some rows. Given values are once, few, many or a class for expanded clones.

many	-	TRBV7-9	TRBJ2-1	CASSHGREQFF	TGTGCCAGCAGCCACGGACGGGAGCAGTTCTTC
-	-	TRBV28	TRBJ2-7	CASSDSGEDEQYF	TGTGCCAGCAGTGACTCCGGTGAGGACGAGCAGTACTTC
-	TRBD1	TRBV27	TRBJ2-3	CASSGRTGAGIDTQYF	TGTGCCAGCAGTGGGCGGACAGGGGCGGGCATAGATACGCAGTATTTT
many	-	TRBV28	TRBJ2-3	CASSWTASSTDTQYF	TGTGCCAGCAGCTGGACAGCATCATCCACAGATACGCAGTATTTT
-	-	TRBV6-5	TRBJ1-5	CASSSRGVVQPQHF	TGTGCCAGCAGTTCCAGAGGGGTAGTTCAGCCCCAGCATTTT
-	-	TRBV10-3	TRBJ2-2	CAIHRDTGELFF	TGTGCCATCCACAGGGACACCGGGGAGCTGTTTTTT
many	-	TRBV7-6	TRBJ2-1	CASSLVTKLAYNEQFF	TGTGCCAGCAGCTTAGTTACGAAGTTGGCCTACAATGAGCAGTTCTTC
-	TRBD2	TRBV6-2/TRBV6-3	TRBJ2-1	CASRLARTYNEQFF	TGTGCCAGCAGACTAGCGAGGACGTACAATGAGCAGTTCTTC
many	-	TRBV7-2	TRBJ1-1	CASRPRQAGDTEAFF	TGTGCCAGCAGACCTAGACAGGCCGGTGACACTGAAGCTTTCTTT
-	-	TRBV5-1	TRBJ1-3	CASSAGTNSGNTIYF	TGCGCCAGCAGCGCCGGTACCAACTCTGGAAACACCATATATTTT
few	-	TRBV7-9	TRBJ2-7	CASSLGGRGQYF	TGTGCCAGCAGCTTAGGGGGGCGCGGTCAGTACTTC
-	-	TRBV6-4	TRBJ2-3	CASSDPTVLLSSDTQYF	TGTGCCAGCAGTGACCCGACGGTGTTGCTGTCGTCAGATACGCAGTATTTT
-	-	TRBV13	TRBJ2-7	CASSEGLSEQYF	TGTGCCAGCAGCGAAGGGCTTTCCGAGCAGTACTTC
few	-	TRBV2	TRBJ1-6	CASSENGGINSPLHF	TGTGCCAGCAGTGAAAACGGGGGAATTAATTCACCCCTCCACTTT
few	TRBD2	TRBV7-9	TRBJ2-7	CASSGEGTYEQYF	TGTGCCAGCAGCGGGGAGGGAACATACGAGCAGTACTTC
-	TRBD1	TRBV2	TRBJ2-2	CASSPRPRDRPKNGELFF	TGTGCCAGCAGTCCGCGCCCTCGGGACAGACCGAAGAACGGGGAGCTGTTTTTT
-	-	TRBV10-2	TRBJ2-5	CASSDFRQSQETQYF	TGCGCCAGCAGTGATTTCCGACAGTCCCAAGAGACCCAGTACTTC
-	-	TRBV5-4	TRBJ2-7	CASSSPPGSTSYEQYF	TGTGCCAGCAGCTCCCCTCCCGGGAGCACCTCCTACGAGCAGTACTTC
-	TRBD2	TRBV7-9	TRBJ2-6	CASSSPSGRYSGANVLTF	TGTGCCAGCAGCTCTCCTAGCGGACGTTACTCTGGGGCCAACGTCCTGACTTTC
-	TRBD1	TRBV5-4	TRBJ2-3	CASSIPGQDSDTQYF	TGTGCCAGCAGCATACCGGGACAGGATTCAGATACGCAGTATTTT
-	-	TRBV15	TRBJ2-7	CATSIQSSYEQYF	TGTGCCACCAGCATACAGAGCTCCTACGAGCAGTACTTC
-	-	TRBV29-1	TRBJ2-5	CSVEGQLQETQYF	TGCAGCGTTGAAGGTCAGCTCCAAGAGACCCAGTACTTC
many	TRBD1	TRBV12-3/TRBV12-4	TRBJ2-1	CASRGTGFSYNEQFF	TGTGCCAGCAGAGGGACAGGGTTTTCCTACAATGAGCAGTTCTTC
-	-	TRBV27	TRBJ1-5	CASSLDGSLSNQPQHF	TGTGCCAGCAGTTTAGACGGATCTCTGAGCAATCAGCCCCAGCATTTT
-	-	TRBV5-1	TRBJ2-5	CASSLFGEGQPQETQYF	TGCGCCAGCAGCTTGTTTGGGGAGGGACAGCCTCAAGAGACCCAGTACTTC
-	TRBD1	TRBV7-9	TRBJ2-6	CASRSTGETANVLTF	TGTGCCAGCAGGTCTACAGGGGAAACGGCCAACGTCCTGACTTTC
-	-	TRBV28	TRBJ1-2	CANTPGGYGYTF	TGTGCCAACACTCCGGGTGGCTATGGCTACACCTTC
few	-	TRBV7-6	TRBJ2-3	CASSLVLRDTQYF	TGTGCCAGCAGCTTAGTTCTTCGGGATACGCAGTATTTT
-	-	TRBV5-1	TRBJ1-1	CASSLPGSSTEAFF	TGCGCCAGCAGCTTGCCGGGATCTTCCACTGAAGCTTTCTTT
few	TRBD1	TRBV6-1	TRBJ1-4	CASSERSGGVEKLFF	TGTGCCAGCAGTGAACGATCAGGGGGCGTTGAAAAACTGTTTTTT
once	-	TRBV20-1	TRBJ1-4	CSAKGKSNEKLFF	TGCAGTGCTAAGGGGAAATCTAATGAAAAACTGTTTTTT
many	-	TRBV4-1	TRBJ2-3	CASSRTFLGSTDTQYF	TGCGCCAGCAGCCGGACTTTCTTGGGAAGCACAGATACGCAGTATTTT
few	-	TRBV7-8	TRBJ1-2	CASSVGTDVWGYTF	TGTGCCAGCAGCGTAGGGACCGACGTTTGGGGCTACACCTTC
few	TRBD1	TRBV7-9	TRBJ2-1	CASRSGQGASLQFF	TGTGCCAGCAGATCGGGACAGGGGGCCTCTCTACAGTTCTTC
-	-	TRBV6-2/TRBV6-3	TRBJ2-1	CTSRQLLSGAYNEQFF	TGTACCAGCAGGCAACTTTTGTCGGGGGCTTACAATGAGCAGTTCTTC
-	-	TRBV12-5	TRBJ1-3	CASGLADGYGNTVYF	TGTGCTAGTGGTTTGGCCGACGGGTACGGAAACACCGTATATTTT
few	-	TRBV6-1	TRBJ2-7	CASSSGASSYEQYF	TGTGCCAGCAGTTCGGGTGCATCTTCCTACGAGCAGTACTTC
-	TRBD1	TRBV20-1	TRBJ1-1	CSARDEDRGLGWYTEAFF	TGCAGTGCTAGAGACGAGGACAGGGGGCTTGGTTGGTACACTGAAGCTTTCTTT
-	TRBD2	TRBV7-9	TRBJ2-5	CASRGGGETQYF	TGTGCCAGCAGGGGCGGGGGTGAGACCCAGTACTTC
-	-	TRBV2	TRBJ2-7	CASSGTIAYEQYF	TGTGCCAGCAGTGGGACAATAGCCTACGAGCAGTACTTC
-	-	TRBV5-4	TRBJ2-2	CASSHPQNTGELFF	TGTGCCAGCAGCCATCCACAGAACACCGGGGAGCTGTTTTTT
-	-	TRBV12-3/TRBV12-4	TRBJ2-5	CASSFKGVDQETQYF	TGTGCCAGCAGTTTCAAGGGGGTGGACCAAGAGACCCAGTACTTC
few	-	TRBV10-3	TRBJ2-3	CAISEDRITDTQYF	TGTGCCATCAGTGAGGACAGGATCACAGATACGCAGTATTTT
many	TRBD1	TRBV7-9	TRBJ2-1	CASSPEDRVYNEQFF	TGTGCCAGCAGCCCGGAGGACAGGGTATACAATGAGCAGTTCTTC
-	TRBD2	TRBV7-2	TRBJ2-7	CASSLGGLANEQYF	TGTGCCAGCAGCTTAGGTGGACTAGCTAACGAACAGTACTTC
-	TRBD2	TRBV4-1	TRBJ2-1	CASSRDGLVYEQFF	TGCGCCAGCAGCCGCGATGGACTAGTCTATGAGCAGTTCTTC
many	-	TRBV7-6	TRBJ1-5	CASSRGTYQPQHF	TGTGCCAGCAGCCGAGGGACCTATCAGCCCCAGCATTTT
-	TRBD1	TRBV5-6	TRBJ1-1	CASSPPGTGEGNTEAFF	TGTGCCAGCAGCCCCCCCGGGACAGGGGAGGGGAACACTGAAGCTTTCTTT
-	-	TRBV6-6	TRBJ2-6	CASSYVFQAGANVLTF	TGTGCCAGCAGTTACGTTTTCCAGGCTGGGGCCAACGTCCTGACTTTC
few	-	TRBV7-4	TRBJ2-1	CASSKTGSYNEQFF	TGTGCCAGCAGCAAAACAGGCTCCTACAATGAGCAGTTCTTC
-	TRBD1	TRBV7-6	TRBJ1-2	CASSLGDRYGYTF	TGTGCCAGCAGCTTGGGGGACAGATATGGCTACACCTTC
many	TRBD2	TRBV7-2	TRBJ2-1	CASTPGLAGGESYNEQFF	TGTGCCAGCACCCCGGGACTAGCGGGGGGGGAGTCCTACAATGAGCAGTTCTTC
few	-	TRBV6-2/TRBV6-3	TRBJ2-2	CAHGTGELFF	TGTGCCCACGGGACCGGGGAGCTGTTTTTT
-	-	TRBV19	TRBJ1-2	CASSIDPAINYGYTF	TGTGCCAGTAGTATAGACCCGGCGATTAACTATGGCTACACCTTC
-	TRBD1	TRBV11-2	TRBJ2-6	CASSQEGGQGIGANVLTF	TGCGCCAGCAGCCAAGAGGGGGGACAGGGGATTGGGGCCAACGTCCTGACTTTC